This record looks at one T cell receptor (beta chain) sequence and its context. This clonotype was observed a few times. Its antigen specificity is not known. There are no base qualities to consult, and no much larger clone falls within one base. What this sample's treatment or condition label stands for: in vitro stimulation with specific CMV peptide epitopes to enrich CMV-specific T cells. CDR1 and CDR2 were assigned from the germline V gene (reference sequence) as WNHNN and SYGVQD. The germline V and J ends show losses of 5 bases and 9 bases respectively, and no gene match explains 8 bases of the junction. The CDR3 starts with the cysteine, ends with the phenylalanine, and has 14 residues. Solely the CDR3 DNA is kept, with 42 bases framed from the first base. This sample is drawn from a study of T cell repertoires in cytomegalovirus infection (dated by TCRdb to between 2019 and 2020). About the investigation overall: Alongside well-studied HLA-B-restricted epitopes, the peptide stimulations were aimed at recently identified HLA-C-restricted CMV epitopes, whose presentation resists viral immunomodulation. The HLA type of each donor mattered for the analysis, because public TCR beta signatures pointed to carriage of CMV infection along with the matching HLA type. Broader findings and caveats from the paper: Carriers of CMV infection plus the relevant HLA type were discriminated by the cumulative frequency of public TCR beta family members in the study cohort and in an independent 352-donor cohort. In the ex vivo response, HLA-C-restricted CMV-specific TCR beta clonotypes were dominant, and in two of eight donors the single most frequent clonotype came from this HLA-C-restricted group.

Instrument used: Illumina HiSeq 1500. Using fastp at Q25 and MiXCR, TCRdb reprocessed the public reads and kept productive beta chains. Each entry merges the rows of one CDR3 protein and shows their most common DNA and genes. Within this sample are some 500,000 distinct CDR3 sequences, with approximately 40% of them counted one time only. The top ten clones comprise roughly 50% of the sample. In this chain, TRBV10-1 is recombined with TRBJ2-1, and TRBD1 aligns with 9 junction nucleotides. The TCR originated in a human donor in good health (CMV status not recorded). Some clones in this sample may be carry-over from other donors' samples. The input for sequencing was cultured PBMCs, taken from culture after CMV antigen stimulation. The DNA is as follows: TGCGCCAGCAGTTCCTCACAGGGGGCTGGTGAGCAGTTCTTC. It specifies CASSSSQGAGEQFF.